The 10 T cell receptor beta chains presented below share a single source sample, sequenced in a study of monozygotic twins with cystic fibrosis. Assay used: immunoSEQ multiplex PCR; TCRdb lists only in-frame clones, some missing. The sample has fewer than 30,000 clones; approximately 90% are singletons. Sequenced: blood. These receptors all come from a girl aged 2 to 9 with cystic fibrosis.

The chain employs TRBV14 and TRBJ1-6; D not resolved. Trimming took off 2 bases at V and 0 bases at J, with 2 bases between the two ends. Germline V gene sequence: CDR1 SGHDN, CDR2 FVKESK. This CDR3 region has 14 residues. As DNA, the CDR3 is TGTGCCAGCAGCCAAAGCTCCTATAATTCACCCCTCCACTTT. Translating it yields CASSQSSYNSPLHF.

The chain uses TRBV2 and TRBJ1-5; a possible D gene is TRBD1 (6 bases). CDR1 and CDR2 (germline): SNHLY, FYNNEI. Trimming pared 5 bases from V and 6 bases from J, leaving 23 bases between. CDR3 size: 17 residues. CDR3 nucleotide sequence: TGTGCCAGCAGTACAGGACACAGGGAAGGAGTTGGTCAGCCCCAGCATTTT. Its protein is CASSTGHREGVGQPQHF.

This clone was counted once. CDR3 in amino acids: CASSLAAGTYGYTF. In DNA, the CDR3 is TGTGCCAGCAGCTTGGCGGCAGGGACCTATGGCTACACCTTC. The chain is built from TRBV5-4 and TRBJ1-2; tentatively, D is TRBD1 (5 bases). The CDR3 consists of 14 residues. Between the trimmed V and J ends, which lost 0 bases and 4 bases, there was a span of 10 bases. The germline V gene encodes CDR1 SGHNT and CDR2 YYREEE (reference sequence). Together with reference TRBV5-4 and TRBJ1-2, the CDR3 gives the full variable domain: ETGVTQSPTHLIKTRGQQVTLRCSSQSGHNTVSWYQQALGQGPQFIFQYYREEENGRGNFPPRFSGLQFPNYSSELNVNALELDDSALYLCASSLAAGTYGYTFGSGTRLTVV.

The chain carries TRBV4-2 and TRBJ1-1, with 8 nucleotides matching TRBD1. Germline CDR1 reads LGHNA; CDR2 reads YNFKEQ. This CDR3 is 18 amino acids long. V lost 0 bases, J lost 1 base, and 10 bases stayed unmatched. In DNA, the CDR3 is TGTGCCAGCAGCCAAGATGGGCAGGGGGCGCTTACGAACACTGAAGCTTTCTTT. This translates into CASSQDGQGALTNTEAFF.

The V and J genes are TRBV6-5 and TRBJ1-1, with TRBD1 as a possible D gene (6 bases). The V end lost 6 bases, the J end lost 5 bases, and 10 bases lay between the germline ends. The CDR3 sequence is 12 residues long. The germline V gene encodes CDR1 MNHEY and CDR2 SVGAGI. CDR3 region: CASSNTGTEAFF. CDR3 nucleotide sequence: TGTGCCAGCAGCAATACAGGGACTGAAGCTTTCTTT.

The chain links TRBV7-2 to TRBJ2-3, with D possibly TRBD2 on 6 matching bases. The V gene lost 2 bases and the J gene lost 5 bases, with 8 bases spanning the gap. There are 13 residues in the CDR3. Looked up from germline, CDR1 is SGHTA and CDR2 is FQGNSA. CDR3 region: CASSLSGVDTQYF. In nucleotides, the CDR3 is TGTGCCAGCAGCTTATCGGGGGTAGATACGCAGTATTTT. Combining the CDR3 with reference TRBV7-2 and TRBJ2-3 gives the whole variable domain GAGVSQSPSNKVTEKGKDVELRCDPISGHTALYWYRQSLGQGLEFLIYFQGNSAPDKSGLPSDRFSAERTGGSVSTLTIQRTQQEDSAVYLCASSLSGVDTQYFGPGTRLTVL.

This clone was seen once. The chain recombines TRBV30 with TRBJ1-2, with TRBD1 as a possible D gene (5 bases). With 0 bases removed from V and 7 bases from J, the gap between germline ends came to 18 bases. Germline-derived CDR1 and CDR2 are GTSNPN and SVGIG (reference sequence). This CDR3 comprises 15 residues. CDR3 DNA sequence: TGTGCCTGGAGTGTATGGGGGACTCCGGTGGGTGGCTACACCTTC. Protein: CAWSVWGTPVGGYTF.

This chain links TRBV6-5 with TRBJ2-1, with D tentatively TRBD2 (6 bases). The V end lost 3 bases, the J end lost 4 bases, and 13 bases lay between the germline ends. The V gene's germline CDR1 is MNHEY and CDR2 SVGAGI. This CDR3 contains 15 residues. As DNA, the CDR3 is TGTGCCAGCAGTTATAGGGGACTGGCGTACAATGAGCAGTTCTTC. Its translation is CASSYRGLAYNEQFF.

V and J are TRBV30 and TRBJ2-1; D is perhaps TRBD2 (5 bases). Germline lookup yields CDR1 GTSNPN and CDR2 SVGIG (reference sequence). The CDR3 consists of 13 residues. Trimming took off 0 bases at V and 6 bases at J, with 9 bases between the two ends. The CDR3 spells CAWSVGLGNEQFF. The CDR3 DNA sequence: TGTGCCTGGAGTGTAGGACTGGGCAATGAGCAGTTCTTC.

The chain recombines TRBV6-6 with TRBJ1-2; D is unclear. Trimming removed 0 bases at V and 3 bases at J, with 14 bases between. Germline lookup yields CDR1 MNHNY and CDR2 SVGAGI (reference sequence). This CDR3 has 16 residues. For the CDR3, the DNA is TGTGCCAGCAGTTACTCCCCATTGGCCACTGACTATGGCTACACCTTC. This encodes CASSYSPLATDYGYTF.